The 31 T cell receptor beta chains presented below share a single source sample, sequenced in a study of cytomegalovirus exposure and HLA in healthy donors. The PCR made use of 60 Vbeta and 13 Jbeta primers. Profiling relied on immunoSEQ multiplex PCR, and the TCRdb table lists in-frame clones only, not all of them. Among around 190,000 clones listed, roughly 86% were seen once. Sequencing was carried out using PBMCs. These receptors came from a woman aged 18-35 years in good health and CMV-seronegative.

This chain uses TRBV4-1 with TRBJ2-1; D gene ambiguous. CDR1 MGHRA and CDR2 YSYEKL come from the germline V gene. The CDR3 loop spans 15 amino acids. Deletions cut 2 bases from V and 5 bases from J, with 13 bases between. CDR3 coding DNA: TGCGCCAGCAGCCAAATGGTTAGTCCTGACAATGAGCAGTTCTTC. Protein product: CASSQMVSPDNEQFF.

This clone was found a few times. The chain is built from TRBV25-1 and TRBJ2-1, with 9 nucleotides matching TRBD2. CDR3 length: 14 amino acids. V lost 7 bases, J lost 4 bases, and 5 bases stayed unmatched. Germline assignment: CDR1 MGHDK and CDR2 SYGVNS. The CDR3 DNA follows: TGTGCCAGCAACGCGGGAGGGTCTTACAATGAGCAGTTCTTC. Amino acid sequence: CASNAGGSYNEQFF.

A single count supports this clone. The CDR3 spells CASSRGAENNEKLFF. In DNA form, the CDR3 reads TGTGCCAGTAGTCGAGGCGCGGAAAACAATGAAAAACTGTTTTTT. J is TRBJ1-4 and V is TRBV19; D remains ambiguous. Trimming stripped 5 bases from V and 5 bases from J, with 15 bases between. Germline lookup yields CDR1 LNHDA and CDR2 SQIVND (reference sequence). The CDR3 spans 15 residues.

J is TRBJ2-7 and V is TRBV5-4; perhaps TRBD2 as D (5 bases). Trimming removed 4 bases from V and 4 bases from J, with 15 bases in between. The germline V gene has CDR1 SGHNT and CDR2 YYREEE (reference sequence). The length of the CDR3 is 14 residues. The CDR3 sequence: CASSPGPSGYEQYF. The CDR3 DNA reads TGTGCCAGCAGCCCCGGACCGAGCGGATACGAGCAGTACTTC.

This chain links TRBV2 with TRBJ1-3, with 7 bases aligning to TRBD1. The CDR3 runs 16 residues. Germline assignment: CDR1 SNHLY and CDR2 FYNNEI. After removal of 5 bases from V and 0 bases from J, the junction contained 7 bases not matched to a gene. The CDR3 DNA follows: TGTGCCAGCAGTCCCTTGCGGGACAGCTCTGGAAACACCATATATTTT. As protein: CASSPLRDSSGNTIYF.

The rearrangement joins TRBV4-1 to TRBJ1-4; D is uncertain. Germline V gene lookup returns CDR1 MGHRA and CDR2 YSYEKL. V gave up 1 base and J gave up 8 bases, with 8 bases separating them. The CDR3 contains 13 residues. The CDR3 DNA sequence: TGCGCCAGCAGCCAAGTATACCAGGAAAAACTGTTTTTT. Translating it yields CASSQVYQEKLFF.

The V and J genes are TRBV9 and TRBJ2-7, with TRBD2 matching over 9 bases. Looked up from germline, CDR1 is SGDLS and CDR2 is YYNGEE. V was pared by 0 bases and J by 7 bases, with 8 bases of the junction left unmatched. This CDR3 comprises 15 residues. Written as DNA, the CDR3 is TGTGCCAGCAGCGTAGGTGCGGGAGGGCTCGGGGAGCAGTACTTC. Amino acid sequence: CASSVGAGGLGEQYF.

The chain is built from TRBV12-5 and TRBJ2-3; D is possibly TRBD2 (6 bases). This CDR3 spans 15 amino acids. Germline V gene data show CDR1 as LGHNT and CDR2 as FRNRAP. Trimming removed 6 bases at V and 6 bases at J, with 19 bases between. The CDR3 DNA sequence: TGTGCTAGTGGAAAATCGGGCGGGGCATATGATACGCAGTATTTT. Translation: CASGKSGGAYDTQYF.

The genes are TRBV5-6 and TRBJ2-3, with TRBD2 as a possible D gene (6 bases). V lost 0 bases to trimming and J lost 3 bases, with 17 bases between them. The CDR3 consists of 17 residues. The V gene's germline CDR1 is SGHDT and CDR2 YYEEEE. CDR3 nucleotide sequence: TGTGCCAGCAGCTTGGGCGGGAAGGGCTCAGTGACAGATACGCAGTATTTT. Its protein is CASSLGGKGSVTDTQYF.

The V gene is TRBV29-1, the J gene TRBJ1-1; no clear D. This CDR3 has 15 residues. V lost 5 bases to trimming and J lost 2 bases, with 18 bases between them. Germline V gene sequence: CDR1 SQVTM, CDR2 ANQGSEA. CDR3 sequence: CSVQTRAGRNTEAFF. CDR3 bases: TGCAGCGTTCAAACTCGGGCGGGTAGAAACACTGAAGCTTTCTTT.

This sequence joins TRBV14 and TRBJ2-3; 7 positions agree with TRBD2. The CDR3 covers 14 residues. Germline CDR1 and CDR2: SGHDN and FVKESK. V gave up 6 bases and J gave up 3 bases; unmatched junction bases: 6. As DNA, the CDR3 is TGTGCCAGCAGTCCCGGACTAGTTACAGATACGCAGTATTTT. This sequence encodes CASSPGLVTDTQYF.

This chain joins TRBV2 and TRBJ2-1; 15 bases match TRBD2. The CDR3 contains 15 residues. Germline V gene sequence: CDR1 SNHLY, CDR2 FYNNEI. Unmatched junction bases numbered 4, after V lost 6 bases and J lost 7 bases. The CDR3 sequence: CASSGLAGGPNEQFF. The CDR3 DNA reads TGTGCCAGCAGCGGACTAGCGGGAGGGCCAAATGAGCAGTTCTTC.

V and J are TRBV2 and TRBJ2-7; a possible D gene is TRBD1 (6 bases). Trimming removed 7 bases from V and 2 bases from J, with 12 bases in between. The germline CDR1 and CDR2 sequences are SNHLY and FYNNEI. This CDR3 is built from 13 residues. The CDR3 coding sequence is TGTGCCAGCACGGACAGCAACACCTACGAGCAGTACTTC. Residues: CASTDSNTYEQYF.

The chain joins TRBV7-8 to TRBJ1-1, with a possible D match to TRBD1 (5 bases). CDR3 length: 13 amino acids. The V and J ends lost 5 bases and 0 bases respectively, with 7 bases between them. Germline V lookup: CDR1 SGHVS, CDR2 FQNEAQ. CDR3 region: CASSPGMNTEAFF. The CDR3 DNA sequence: TGTGCCAGCAGCCCAGGGATGAACACTGAAGCTTTCTTT.

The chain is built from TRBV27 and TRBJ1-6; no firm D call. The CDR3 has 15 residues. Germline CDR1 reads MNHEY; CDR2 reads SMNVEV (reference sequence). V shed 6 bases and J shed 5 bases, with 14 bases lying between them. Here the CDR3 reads CASSWVRQNNSPLHF. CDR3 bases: TGTGCCAGCAGCTGGGTGAGGCAAAATAATTCACCCCTCCACTTT.

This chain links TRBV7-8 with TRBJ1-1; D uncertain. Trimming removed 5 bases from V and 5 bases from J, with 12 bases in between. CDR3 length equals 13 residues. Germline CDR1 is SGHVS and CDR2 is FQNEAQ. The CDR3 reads CASSPMGGTEAFF. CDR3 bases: TGTGCCAGCAGCCCGATGGGCGGGACTGAAGCTTTCTTT.

The CDR3 spells CASSLGQMDEQYF. In nucleotides, the CDR3 is TGTGCCAGCTCACTGGGACAGATGGACGAGCAGTACTTC. This chain joins TRBV18 and TRBJ2-7, with 7 bases lining up with TRBD1. The V gene's germline CDR1 is KGHSH and CDR2 LQKENI. This CDR3 contains 13 residues. Trimming at V came to 4 bases and at J to 5 bases, leaving 5 bases not matched to a gene.

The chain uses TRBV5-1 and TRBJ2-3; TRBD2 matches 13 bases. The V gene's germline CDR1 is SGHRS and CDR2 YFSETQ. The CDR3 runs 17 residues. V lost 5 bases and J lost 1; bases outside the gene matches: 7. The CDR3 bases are TGCGCCAGCAGACTGCCGGGGACTAGCGGGGGCACAGATACGCAGTATTTT. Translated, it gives CASRLPGTSGGTDTQYF.

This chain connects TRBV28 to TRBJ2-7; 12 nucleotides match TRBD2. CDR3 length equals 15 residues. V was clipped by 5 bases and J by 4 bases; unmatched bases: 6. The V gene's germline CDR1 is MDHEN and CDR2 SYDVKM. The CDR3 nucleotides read TGTGCCAGCAGTCCTAGCGGGGGGGCTACTTACGAGCAGTACTTC. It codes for CASSPSGGATYEQYF.

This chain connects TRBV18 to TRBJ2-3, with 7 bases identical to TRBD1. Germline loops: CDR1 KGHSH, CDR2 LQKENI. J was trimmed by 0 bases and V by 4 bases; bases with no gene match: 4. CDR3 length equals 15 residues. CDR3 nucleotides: TGTGCCAGCTCACTACCGGGACAGAGCACAGATACGCAGTATTTT. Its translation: CASSLPGQSTDTQYF.

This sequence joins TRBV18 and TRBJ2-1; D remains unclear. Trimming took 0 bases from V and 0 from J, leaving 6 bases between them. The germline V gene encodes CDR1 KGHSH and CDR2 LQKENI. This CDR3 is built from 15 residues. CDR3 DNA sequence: TGTGCCAGCTCACCACCGATGAGCTCCTACAATGAGCAGTTCTTC. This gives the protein CASSPPMSSYNEQFF.

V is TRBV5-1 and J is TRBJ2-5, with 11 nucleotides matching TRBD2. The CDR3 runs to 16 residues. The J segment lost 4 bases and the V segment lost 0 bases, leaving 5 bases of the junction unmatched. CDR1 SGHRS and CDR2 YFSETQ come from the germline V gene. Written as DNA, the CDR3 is TGCGCCAGCAGCTTGGCTCTCCTAGCGGGAGGAGAGACCCAGTACTTC. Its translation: CASSLALLAGGETQYF. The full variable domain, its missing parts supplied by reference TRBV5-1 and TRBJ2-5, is KAGVTQTPRYLIKTRGQQVTLSCSPISGHRSVSWYQQTPGQGLQFLFEYFSETQRNKGNFPGRFSGRQFSNSRSEMNVSTLELGDSALYLCASSLALLAGGETQYFGPGTRLLVL.

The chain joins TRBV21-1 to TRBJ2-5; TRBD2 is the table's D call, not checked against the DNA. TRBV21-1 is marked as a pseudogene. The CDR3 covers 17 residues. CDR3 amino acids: CASSKASVTRGGETQYF. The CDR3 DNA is TGTGCCAGCAGCAAAGCCTCCGTAACGCGAGGCGGGGAGACCCAGTACTTC.

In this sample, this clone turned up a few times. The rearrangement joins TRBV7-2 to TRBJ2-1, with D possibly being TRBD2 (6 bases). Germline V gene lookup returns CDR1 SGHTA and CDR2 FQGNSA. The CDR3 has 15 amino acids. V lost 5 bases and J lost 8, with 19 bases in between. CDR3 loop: CASSHLDYGKHEQFF. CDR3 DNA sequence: TGTGCCAGCAGCCACCTGGACTACGGAAAACATGAGCAGTTCTTC.

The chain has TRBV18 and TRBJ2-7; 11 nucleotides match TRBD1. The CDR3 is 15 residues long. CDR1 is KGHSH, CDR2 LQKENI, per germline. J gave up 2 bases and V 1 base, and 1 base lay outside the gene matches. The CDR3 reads CASSPRGQGAYEQYF. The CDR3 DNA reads TGTGCCAGCTCACCACGGGGACAGGGGGCCTACGAGCAGTACTTC.

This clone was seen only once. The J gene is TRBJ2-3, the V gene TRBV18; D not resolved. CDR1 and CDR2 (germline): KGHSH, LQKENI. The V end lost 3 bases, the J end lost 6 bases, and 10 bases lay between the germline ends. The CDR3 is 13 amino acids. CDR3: CASSPQVLDTQYF. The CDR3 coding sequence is TGTGCCAGCTCACCCCAGGTTTTGGATACGCAGTATTTT.

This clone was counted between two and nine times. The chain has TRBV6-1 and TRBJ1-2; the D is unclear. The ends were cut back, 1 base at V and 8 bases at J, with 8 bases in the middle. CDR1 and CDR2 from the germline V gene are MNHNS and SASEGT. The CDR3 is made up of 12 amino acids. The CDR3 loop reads CASSEGGEGYTF. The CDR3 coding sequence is TGTGCCAGCAGTGAAGGGGGAGAAGGCTACACCTTC.

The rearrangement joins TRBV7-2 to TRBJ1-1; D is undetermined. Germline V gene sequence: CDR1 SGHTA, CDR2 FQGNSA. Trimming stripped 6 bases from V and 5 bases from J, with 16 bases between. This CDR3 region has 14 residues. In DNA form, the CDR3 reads TGTGCCAGCAGTTTCCCGACGGGCGGGACTGAAGCTTTCTTT. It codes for CASSFPTGGTEAFF.

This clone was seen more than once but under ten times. CDR3 sequence reads: CASSSGLGTLNEQFF. CDR3 bases: TGTGCCAGCAGCTCAGGCCTCGGGACACTCAATGAGCAGTTCTTC. The chain has TRBV11-2 and TRBJ2-1; a possible D gene is TRBD1 (6 bases). This CDR3 comprises 15 residues. Trimming removed 4 bases at V and 6 bases at J, with 16 bases between. The germline gives CDR1 SGHAT, CDR2 FQNNGV.

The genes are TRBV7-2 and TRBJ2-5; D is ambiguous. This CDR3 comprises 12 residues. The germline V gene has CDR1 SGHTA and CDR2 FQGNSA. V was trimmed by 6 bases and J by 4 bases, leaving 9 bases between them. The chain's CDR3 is CASSPSLETQYF. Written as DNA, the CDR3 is TGTGCCAGCAGTCCTAGTCTAGAGACCCAGTACTTC. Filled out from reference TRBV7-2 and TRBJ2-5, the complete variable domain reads GAGVSQSPSNKVTEKGKDVELRCDPISGHTALYWYRQSLGQGLEFLIYFQGNSAPDKSGLPSDRFSAERTGGSVSTLTIQRTQQEDSAVYLCASSPSLETQYFGPGTRLLVL.

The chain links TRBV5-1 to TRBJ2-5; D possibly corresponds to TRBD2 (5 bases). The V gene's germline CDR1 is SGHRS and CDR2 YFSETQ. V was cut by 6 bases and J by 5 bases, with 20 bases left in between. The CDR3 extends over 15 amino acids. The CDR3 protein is CASTPDLGNGETQYF. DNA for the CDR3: TGCGCCAGCACCCCCGACCTCGGGAACGGGGAGACCCAGTACTTC.